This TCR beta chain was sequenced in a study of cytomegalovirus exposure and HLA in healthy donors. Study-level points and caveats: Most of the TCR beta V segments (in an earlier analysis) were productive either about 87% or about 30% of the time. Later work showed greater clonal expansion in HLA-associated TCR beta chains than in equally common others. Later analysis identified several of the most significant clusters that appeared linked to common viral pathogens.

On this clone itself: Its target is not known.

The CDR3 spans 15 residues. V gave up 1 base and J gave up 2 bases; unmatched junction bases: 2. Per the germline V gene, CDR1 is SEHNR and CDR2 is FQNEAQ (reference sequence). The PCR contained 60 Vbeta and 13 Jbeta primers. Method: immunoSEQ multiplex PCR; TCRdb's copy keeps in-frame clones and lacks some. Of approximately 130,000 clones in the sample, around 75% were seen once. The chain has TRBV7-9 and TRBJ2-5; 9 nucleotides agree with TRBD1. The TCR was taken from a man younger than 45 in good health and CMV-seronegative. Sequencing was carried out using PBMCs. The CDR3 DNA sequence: TGTGCCAGCAGCTTAGGGGGACAGGGACAAGAGACCCAGTACTTC. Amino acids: CASSLGGQGQETQYF. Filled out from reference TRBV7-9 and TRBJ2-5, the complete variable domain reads DTGVSQNPRHKITKRGQNVTFRCDPISEHNRLYWYRQTLGQGPEFLTYFQNEAQLEKSRLLSDRFSAERPKGSFSTLEIQRTEQGDSAMYLCASSLGGQGQETQYFGPGTRLLVL.